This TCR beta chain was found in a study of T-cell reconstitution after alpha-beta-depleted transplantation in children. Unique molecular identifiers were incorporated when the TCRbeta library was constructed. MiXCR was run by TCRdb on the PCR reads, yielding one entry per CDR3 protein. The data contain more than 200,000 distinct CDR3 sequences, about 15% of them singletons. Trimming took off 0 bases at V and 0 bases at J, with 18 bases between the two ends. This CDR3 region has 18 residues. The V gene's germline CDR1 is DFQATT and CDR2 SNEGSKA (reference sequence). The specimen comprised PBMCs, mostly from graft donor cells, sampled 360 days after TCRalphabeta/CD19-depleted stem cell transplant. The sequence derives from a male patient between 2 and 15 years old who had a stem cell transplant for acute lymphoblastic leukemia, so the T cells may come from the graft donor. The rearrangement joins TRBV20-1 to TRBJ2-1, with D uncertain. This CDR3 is CSARDLALPGRSYNEQFF. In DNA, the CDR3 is TGCAGTGCTAGAGATCTGGCACTTCCAGGTCGCTCCTACAATGAGCAGTTCTTC.